Below, 21 T cell receptor beta chains from the same sample are listed, as sequenced in a study of cytomegalovirus exposure and HLA in healthy donors. 13 Jbeta primers and 60 Vbeta primers were used for the PCR. Clones were sequenced by immunoSEQ multiplex PCR, and TCRdb holds only the in-frame ones, with some missing. The sample has about 72,000 clones, roughly 77% seen once. Specimen: PBMCs. The receptors were sampled from a human donor in good health.

This clone has only a few counts. The chain joins TRBV5-1 to TRBJ1-1; 11 nucleotides match TRBD1. CDR3 size: 16 residues. CDR1 and CDR2 from the germline V gene are SGHRS and YFSETQ. Losses at the gene ends were 4 bases for V and 1 base for J; bases not matched to a gene: 6. CDR3 in DNA: TGCGCCAGCAGCCCGGACAGGGGGCTACGGAACACTGAAGCTTTCTTT. Its translation is CASSPDRGLRNTEAFF.

The chain carries TRBV7-2 and TRBJ1-4; D is undetermined. CDR3 size: 15 residues. V lost 4 bases, J lost 5 bases, and 14 bases lay in between. The V gene's germline CDR1 is SGHTA and CDR2 FQGNSA. Here the CDR3 reads CASSSWLGRNEKLFF. The CDR3 coding sequence is TGTGCCAGCAGCTCTTGGTTAGGGAGAAATGAAAAACTGTTTTTT.

This chain joins TRBV7-2 and TRBJ2-4; D may be TRBD1 (6 bases). Trimming shortened V by 6 bases and J by 7 bases, and 10 bases separated the two germline ends. CDR3 length: 12 amino acids. The germline V gene encodes CDR1 SGHTA and CDR2 FQGNSA. The CDR3 is CASSSQGNIQYF. Here the CDR3 DNA reads TGTGCCAGCAGTTCGCAGGGGAACATTCAGTACTTC.

The rearrangement joins TRBV6-1 to TRBJ2-7; a weak D match, TRBD2 (6 bases). Trimming removed 5 bases at V and 2 bases at J, with 13 bases between. The CDR3 loop spans 14 amino acids. Germline CDR1 reads MNHNS; CDR2 reads SASEGT. The CDR3 sequence: CASSRPTGAYEQYF. CDR3 DNA sequence: TGTGCCAGCAGTAGGCCGACGGGGGCCTACGAGCAGTACTTC.

The chain has TRBV19 and TRBJ2-5; D gene ambiguous. V lost 6 bases to trimming and J lost 5 bases, with 7 bases between them. Germline V CDR1 and CDR2: LNHDA, SQIVND (reference sequence). The CDR3 has 11 residues. DNA for the CDR3: TGTGCCAGTAGAACCGGGGAGACCCAGTACTTC. It specifies CASRTGETQYF. Looking up the rest from reference TRBV19 and TRBJ2-5 gives the full variable domain: DGGITQSPKYLFRKEGQNVTLSCEQNLNHDAMYWYRQDPGQGLRLIYYSQIVNDFQKGDIAEGYSVSREKKESFPLTVTSAQKNPTAFYLCASRTGETQYFGPGTRLLVL.

This clone was detected only once. Other DNA sequences within the sample encode an identical CDR3. The chain uses TRBV4-1 and TRBJ2-2; unclear D gene. The V and J ends lost 0 bases and 2 bases respectively, with 7 bases between them. CDR1 MGHRA and CDR2 YSYEKL come from the germline V gene. CDR3 size: 15 residues. CDR3 coding DNA: TGCGCCAGCAGCCAAGATCACTCAAACACCGGGGAGCTGTTTTTT. Residues: CASSQDHSNTGELFF.

V gene TRBV4-1 combines with J gene TRBJ1-4, with D tentatively TRBD1 (6 bases). The CDR3 has 19 residues. Per germline, CDR1 MGHRA and CDR2 YSYEKL. Trimming shortened V by 4 bases and J by 0 bases, and 21 bases separated the two germline ends. CDR3 DNA sequence: TGCGCCAGCAGCCGCCTGACAGGAGATTTTTCCGCAACTAATGAAAAACTGTTTTTT. This translates into CASSRLTGDFSATNEKLFF.

V usage is TRBV5-1 and J usage is TRBJ1-6; D call uncertain. The CDR3 totals 15 residues. Trimming left V 4 bases short and J 10 bases short, with 18 bases between. The germline V gene encodes CDR1 SGHRS and CDR2 YFSETQ. CDR3 DNA: TGCGCCAGCAGCCCTAGCGGCAGGCTCCAATCACCCCTCCACTTT. Its protein product is CASSPSGRLQSPLHF.

The rearrangement uses TRBV19 and TRBJ1-2, with 8 bases identical to TRBD1. There are 14 residues in the CDR3. Trimming cost V 5 bases and J 6 bases; bases outside gene matches: 8. Germline V gene sequence: CDR1 LNHDA, CDR2 SQIVND (reference sequence). The CDR3 DNA sequence: TGTGCCAGTAGTCGACAGGGGAGAATGGATGGCTACACCTTC. This gives the protein CASSRQGRMDGYTF.

This rearrangement joins TRBV27 to TRBJ2-1; D perhaps matches TRBD2 (6 bases). The CDR3 has 14 amino acids. V lost 5 bases and J 9 bases, leaving 17 bases between the germline ends. Germline CDR1 and CDR2: MNHEY and SMNVEV (reference sequence). The DNA of the CDR3 is TGTGCCAGCAGTCCCGGGGGACTTTTGACTGAGCAGTTCTTC. Amino acids: CASSPGGLLTEQFF.

This clone turned up a few times. This chain links TRBV7-6 with TRBJ2-5; D is uncertain. Germline V lookup: CDR1 SGHVS, CDR2 FNYEAQ. The CDR3 has 13 amino acids. The V gene lost 4 bases and the J gene lost 5 bases, with 11 bases spanning the gap. In DNA form, the CDR3 reads TGTGCCAGCAGCTCCTCGGTGTCGGAGACCCAGTACTTC. Translation gives CASSSSVSETQYF.

This clone was observed a handful of times. This chain links TRBV19 with TRBJ2-7, with 9 bases fitting TRBD1. Germline CDR1 is LNHDA and CDR2 is SQIVND (reference sequence). With 6 bases clipped from V and 4 bases from J, the junction kept 10 bases outside the gene matches. This CDR3 spans 15 amino acids. The CDR3 sequence: CASSDSGTGPYEQYF. The CDR3 DNA reads TGTGCCAGTAGCGATTCCGGGACAGGGCCTTACGAGCAGTACTTC.

The chain uses TRBV28 and TRBJ1-2; 8 bases align to TRBD1. The CDR3 length is 15 residues. The J segment lost 6 bases and the V segment lost 7 bases, leaving 13 bases of the junction unmatched. CDR1 MDHEN and CDR2 SYDVKM come from the germline V gene. In DNA, the CDR3 is TGTGCCAGCAAGGTGGGGACAGGAACGGGAGATGGCTACACCTTC. Encoded protein: CASKVGTGTGDGYTF.

The rearrangement joins TRBV5-1 to TRBJ1-1; 8 bases are a match to TRBD1. V lost 5 bases, J lost 4 bases, and 10 bases stayed unmatched. CDR1 is SGHRS, CDR2 YFSETQ, per germline. The CDR3 consists of 15 residues. The CDR3 DNA sequence: TGCGCCAGCAGTTACCGGACAGGGTTTAGCACTGAAGCTTTCTTT. This gives the protein CASSYRTGFSTEAFF. The full variable domain, with the rest looked up from reference TRBV5-1 and TRBJ1-1, is KAGVTQTPRYLIKTRGQQVTLSCSPISGHRSVSWYQQTPGQGLQFLFEYFSETQRNKGNFPGRFSGRQFSNSRSEMNVSTLELGDSALYLCASSYRTGFSTEAFFGQGTRLTVV.

The genes are TRBV7-6 and TRBJ2-3, with 8 nucleotides matching TRBD2. CDR3 length: 16 amino acids. With V trimmed by 0 bases and J by 3 bases, 5 bases remained unmatched. Per the germline V gene, CDR1 is SGHVS and CDR2 is FNYEAQ. The CDR3 is CASSLARGGQTDTQYF. The DNA of the CDR3 is TGTGCCAGCAGCTTAGCCCGGGGGGGCCAGACAGATACGCAGTATTTT.

J is TRBJ1-6 and V is TRBV21-1. TRBV21-1 is deemed a pseudogene. CDR3 length equals 16 residues. The CDR3 DNA reads as TGTGCCAGCAGCAATCGGGATTTAGGGTTGTATTCACCCCTCCACTTT. This codes for CASSNRDLGLYSPLHF.

This chain links TRBV9 with TRBJ1-1, with a weak D call TRBD1 (5 bases). Trimming took 4 bases from V and 3 from J, leaving 19 bases between them. The CDR3 is made up of 16 amino acids. From germline, CDR1 is SGDLS and CDR2 YYNGEE. CDR3 region: CASSPHKGQGDTEAFF. CDR3 DNA sequence: TGTGCCAGCAGCCCCCATAAGGGCCAAGGGGACACTGAAGCTTTCTTT.

The chain uses TRBV7-3 and TRBJ2-1; perhaps TRBD1 as D (5 bases). The CDR3 covers 13 residues. Germline CDR1 is SGHTA and CDR2 is FQGTGA. Trimming removed 5 bases at V and 6 bases at J, with 11 bases between. The CDR3 here is CASSPGLGNEQFF. DNA for the CDR3: TGTGCCAGCAGCCCAGGGTTGGGCAATGAGCAGTTCTTC.

The chain joins TRBV30 to TRBJ2-1, with 7 bases identical to TRBD2. The germline V gene encodes CDR1 GTSNPN and CDR2 SVGIG (reference sequence). V shed 3 bases and J 3 bases; nucleotides not matched to a gene: 2. The CDR3 is 13 residues long. CDR3 bases: TGTGCCTGGAGGGCGGGGGACTACAATGAGCAGTTCTTC. This encodes CAWRAGDYNEQFF.

This chain joins TRBV7-9 and TRBJ2-3; 10 bases align to TRBD2. Germline V gene sequence: CDR1 SEHNR, CDR2 FQNEAQ (reference sequence). The CDR3 sequence is 16 residues long. Unmatched junction bases numbered 12, after V lost 6 bases and J lost 6 bases. The CDR3 DNA is TGTGCCAGCAGTCCAATCTTAGCGGGGGGCCCCGATACGCAGTATTTT. Its protein product is CASSPILAGGPDTQYF.

V and J are TRBV9 and TRBJ1-2; the D gene is possibly TRBD1 (5 bases). Trimming stripped 0 bases from V and 3 bases from J, with 9 bases between. The CDR3 spans 14 residues. Per the germline V gene, CDR1 is SGDLS and CDR2 is YYNGEE. The CDR3 nucleotides read TGTGCCAGCAGCGTAGGGGGCTCAGACTATGGCTACACCTTC. Amino acid sequence: CASSVGGSDYGYTF.